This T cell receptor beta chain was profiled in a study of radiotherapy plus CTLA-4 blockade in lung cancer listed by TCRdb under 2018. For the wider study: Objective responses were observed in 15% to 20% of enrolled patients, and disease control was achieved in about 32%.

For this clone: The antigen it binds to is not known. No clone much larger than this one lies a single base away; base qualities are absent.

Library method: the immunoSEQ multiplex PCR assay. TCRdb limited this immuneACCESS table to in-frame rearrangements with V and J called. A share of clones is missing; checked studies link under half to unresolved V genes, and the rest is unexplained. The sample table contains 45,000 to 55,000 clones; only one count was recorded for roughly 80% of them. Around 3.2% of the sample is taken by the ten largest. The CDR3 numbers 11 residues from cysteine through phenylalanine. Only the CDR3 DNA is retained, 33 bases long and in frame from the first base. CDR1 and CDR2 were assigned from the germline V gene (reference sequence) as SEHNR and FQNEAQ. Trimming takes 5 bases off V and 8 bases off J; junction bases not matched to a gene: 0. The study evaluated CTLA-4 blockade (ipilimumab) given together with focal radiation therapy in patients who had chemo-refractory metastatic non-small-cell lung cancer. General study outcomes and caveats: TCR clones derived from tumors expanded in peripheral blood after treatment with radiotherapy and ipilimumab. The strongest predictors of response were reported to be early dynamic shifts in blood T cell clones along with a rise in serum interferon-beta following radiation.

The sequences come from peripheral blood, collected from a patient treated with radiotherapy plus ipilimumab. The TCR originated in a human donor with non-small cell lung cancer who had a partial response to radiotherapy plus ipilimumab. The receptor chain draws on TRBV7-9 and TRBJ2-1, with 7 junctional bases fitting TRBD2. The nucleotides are TGTGCCAGCAGCACTAGCGATGAGCAGTTCTTC. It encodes CASSTSDEQFF.